This is a list of T cell receptor beta chains from one sample in a study of cytomegalovirus exposure and HLA in healthy donors. Clones were sequenced by immunoSEQ multiplex PCR, and TCRdb holds only the in-frame ones, with some missing. The sample includes over 200,000 clones. The sequencing input was PBMCs. The receptors stem from a woman aged 25 to 39 in good health and CMV-seropositive. CDR3s include the opening cysteine and the closing phenylalanine or tryptophan. The order of the fields is J gene, D gene, V gene, CDR3 DNA, CDR3 protein. D genes are given only for firm matches.

J gene: TRBJ2-7
D gene: .
V gene: TRBV13
CDR3 DNA: TGTGCCAGCAGCCCGACTCGCTCCTACGAGCAGTACTTC
CDR3 protein: CASSPTRSYEQYF

J gene: TRBJ2-5
D gene: .
V gene: TRBV18
CDR3 DNA: TGTGCCAGCTCACCGGAGTCTAGCCGGGGTGGGACCCAGTACTTC
CDR3 protein: CASSPESSRGGTQYF

J gene: TRBJ2-7
D gene: TRBD1
V gene: TRBV28
CDR3 DNA: TGTGCCAGCAGCTATATTGTGGGGGGGACAGGGAGGTACGAGCAGTACTTC
CDR3 protein: CASSYIVGGTGRYEQYF

J gene: TRBJ1-2
D gene: TRBD1
V gene: TRBV2
CDR3 DNA: TGTGCCAGCAGTGAAATCGGTAGGGGGCTTTATGGCTACACCTTC
CDR3 protein: CASSEIGRGLYGYTF

J gene: TRBJ1-1
D gene: TRBD1
V gene: TRBV25-1
CDR3 DNA: TGTGCCAGCAGTGAAAGGGGACAGCCTTACACTGAAGCTTTCTTT
CDR3 protein: CASSERGQPYTEAFF

J gene: TRBJ1-2
D gene: TRBD1
V gene: TRBV5-1
CDR3 DNA: TGCGCCAGCAGCTCAGGGGGTGGCTATGGCTACACCTTC
CDR3 protein: CASSSGGGYGYTF

J gene: TRBJ2-1
D gene: .
V gene: TRBV4-3
CDR3 DNA: TGCGCCAGCAGCCAAGATCTTGCAAAGAGGAATGAGCAGTTCTTC
CDR3 protein: CASSQDLAKRNEQFF

J gene: TRBJ1-2
D gene: TRBD1
V gene: TRBV5-1
CDR3 DNA: TGCGCCAGCAGCGCCCGGACAGGAAGCTATGGCTACACCTTC
CDR3 protein: CASSARTGSYGYTF

J gene: TRBJ1-1
D gene: TRBD1
V gene: TRBV5-1
CDR3 DNA: TGCGCCAGCCGGGGACAGGATCACACTGAAGCTTTCTTT
CDR3 protein: CASRGQDHTEAFF

J gene: TRBJ1-5
D gene: TRBD1
V gene: TRBV7-2
CDR3 DNA: TGTGCCAGCAGCTTAGACAGGGGCCGTTATCAGCCCCAGCATTTT
CDR3 protein: CASSLDRGRYQPQHF

J gene: TRBJ2-1
D gene: TRBD1
V gene: TRBV10-1
CDR3 DNA: TGCGCCAGCAGCGGTGGGTCAGGGGGCAACTACAATGAGCAGTTCTTC
CDR3 protein: CASSGGSGGNYNEQFF

J gene: TRBJ1-4
D gene: TRBD1
V gene: TRBV9
CDR3 DNA: TGTGCCAGCAGTTCCGACAGGGGGTATGAAAAACTGTTTTTT
CDR3 protein: CASSSDRGYEKLFF

J gene: TRBJ1-1
D gene: TRBD1
V gene: TRBV5-6
CDR3 DNA: TGTGCCAGCAGCACCCCCGGGACAGGTGAAACTGAAGCTTTCTTT
CDR3 protein: CASSTPGTGETEAFF

J gene: TRBJ1-4
D gene: TRBD1
V gene: TRBV4-2
CDR3 DNA: TGTGCCAGCAGCCAAGCGGCAGGGGGTTGGTCTAATGAAAAACTGTTTTTT
CDR3 protein: CASSQAAGGWSNEKLFF

J gene: TRBJ2-1
D gene: .
V gene: TRBV6-4
CDR3 DNA: TGTGCCAGCAGTGACCTAACGGGGAACAACAATGAGCAGTTCTTC
CDR3 protein: CASSDLTGNNNEQFF

J gene: TRBJ2-1
D gene: TRBD2
V gene: TRBV5-4
CDR3 DNA: TGTGCCAGCAGCTGGGGCGGGACTATCTCCTACAATGAGCAGTTCTTC
CDR3 protein: CASSWGGTISYNEQFF

J gene: TRBJ1-4
D gene: .
V gene: TRBV19
CDR3 DNA: TGTGCCAGTAGAGACAGAGCAACTAATGAAAAACTGTTTTTT
CDR3 protein: CASRDRATNEKLFF

J gene: TRBJ2-7
D gene: TRBD1
V gene: TRBV19
CDR3 DNA: TGTGCCAGTAAATGGGGGACAGGGGACGGCGAGCAGTACTTC
CDR3 protein: CASKWGTGDGEQYF

J gene: TRBJ1-1
D gene: .
V gene: TRBV19
CDR3 DNA: TGTGCCACCCGCGGTCCGGGCACTGAAGCTTTCTTT
CDR3 protein: CATRGPGTEAFF

J gene: TRBJ2-5
D gene: TRBD1
V gene: TRBV18
CDR3 DNA: TGTGCCAGCTCACAGGGGGCGAGGCTAAAAGAGACCCAGTACTTC
CDR3 protein: CASSQGARLKETQYF

J gene: TRBJ1-1
D gene: .
V gene: TRBV7-6
CDR3 DNA: TGTGCCAGCAGCTTTGACAGTATGAACACTGAAGCTTTCTTT
CDR3 protein: CASSFDSMNTEAFF

J gene: TRBJ2-5
D gene: TRBD1
V gene: TRBV5-1
CDR3 DNA: TGCGCCAGCAGCTTGGGGACCGGGACAGGGCAAGAGACCCAGTACTTC
CDR3 protein: CASSLGTGTGQETQYF

J gene: TRBJ2-7
D gene: TRBD1
V gene: TRBV19
CDR3 DNA: TGTGCCAGTAGTACCCGGGACAGGGGATCCTACGAGCAGTACTTC
CDR3 protein: CASSTRDRGSYEQYF

J gene: TRBJ2-5
D gene: TRBD1
V gene: TRBV18
CDR3 DNA: TGTGCCAGCTCACCAAGACAGGGTACCCAAGAGACCCAGTACTTC
CDR3 protein: CASSPRQGTQETQYF

J gene: TRBJ1-1
D gene: .
V gene: TRBV19
CDR3 DNA: TGTGCCAGTAGTTGGACAGCCCGGGGCGAAGCTTTCTTT
CDR3 protein: CASSWTARGEAFF

J gene: TRBJ2-3
D gene: TRBD2
V gene: TRBV5-1
CDR3 DNA: TGCGCCAGCAGCTTGCCCTATAGCGGGGGGGCGAGAATTACAGATACGCAGTATTTT
CDR3 protein: CASSLPYSGGARITDTQYF

J gene: TRBJ2-1
D gene: .
V gene: TRBV11-2
CDR3 DNA: TGTGCCAGCAGCTTTTTTACAGCTTCGGAAAGCTCCTACAATGAGCAGTTCTTC
CDR3 protein: CASSFFTASESSYNEQFF